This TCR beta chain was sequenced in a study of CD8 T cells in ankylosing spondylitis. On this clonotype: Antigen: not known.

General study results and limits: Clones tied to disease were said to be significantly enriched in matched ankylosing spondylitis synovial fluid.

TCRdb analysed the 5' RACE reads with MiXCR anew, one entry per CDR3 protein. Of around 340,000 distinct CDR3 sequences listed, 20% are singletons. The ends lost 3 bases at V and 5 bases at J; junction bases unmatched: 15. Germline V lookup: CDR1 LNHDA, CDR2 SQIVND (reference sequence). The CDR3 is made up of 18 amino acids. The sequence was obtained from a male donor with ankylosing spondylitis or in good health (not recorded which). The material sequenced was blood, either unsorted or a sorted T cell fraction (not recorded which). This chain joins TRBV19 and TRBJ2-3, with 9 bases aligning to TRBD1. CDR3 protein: CASSILSGTGTFKDTQYF. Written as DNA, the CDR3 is TGTGCCAGTAGTATTTTGTCCGGGACAGGGACGTTTAAAGATACGCAGTATTTT.